The rows below give T cell receptor beta chains drawn from one sample of a study of metastatic and nonmetastatic thyroid tumors. Using MiXCR, TCRdb re-called clones from the PCR reads. The repertoire includes 13,000 to 15,000 clones, approximately 3.9% of them detected once, and around 30% sits in the top ten. Sample: tumor tissue. These receptors were taken from a female donor with papillary thyroid cancer or a benign thyroid nodule (not recorded which). Some clones in this sample may be carry-over from other donors' samples. CDR3s include the opening cysteine and the closing phenylalanine or tryptophan. Each record gives: J gene, D gene, V gene, clone size, CDR3 DNA, CDR3 protein. D genes are given only for firm matches. For some rows the clone size is stated as once, few or many, or as a class when expanded; others skip it.

TRBJ1-4,NA,TRBV15,NA,TGTGCCACCAGCAAACAGCTTTGGAATGAAAAACTGTTTTTC,CATSKQLWNEKLFF
TRBJ1-1,NA,TRBV19,NA,TGTGCCAGTAGTATTTCACAGGACACTGAAGCTTTCTTT,CASSISQDTEAFF
TRBJ1-3,NA,TRBV6-1,NA,TGTGCCAGCAGTACAGGGTCTGGAAACACCATATATTTT,CASSTGSGNTIYF
TRBJ2-7,NA,TRBV11-2,medium-sized,TGTGCCAGCAGCTTCCAGGGATTCTACGAGCAGTACTTC,CASSFQGFYEQYF
TRBJ2-1,NA,TRBV20-1,NA,TGCAGTGCTAGAGATTACAAGGTGGATGAGCAGTTCTTC,CSARDYKVDEQFF
TRBJ1-2,NA,TRBV7-9,medium-sized,TGTGCCAGCAGCTTAGAGGCGGAGGCAGGTGGCTACACCTTC,CASSLEAEAGGYTF
TRBJ2-1,TRBD1,TRBV2,NA,TGTGCCAGCAGTTCAGGGGGCTACAATGAGCAGTTCTTC,CASSSGGYNEQFF
TRBJ1-2,NA,TRBV6-1,few,TGTGCCACCGGGCCAACGATAAGGTGGGGCTACACCTTC,CATGPTIRWGYTF
TRBJ2-7,TRBD2,TRBV20-1,NA,TGCAGTGCTATCCCGACTAGCGGGAGGACCACAGGCGAGCAGTACTTC,CSAIPTSGRTTGEQYF
TRBJ2-3,TRBD2,TRBV6-2/TRBV6-3,NA,TGTGCCAGCAGTGGACTAGCGGAAGATACGCAGTATTTT,CASSGLAEDTQYF
TRBJ2-1,TRBD2,TRBV3-1,few,TGTGCCAGCAGCAACTTAGCGGGAGGACCGTCGAATGAGCAGTTCTTC,CASSNLAGGPSNEQFF
TRBJ2-7,TRBD2,TRBV6-2/TRBV6-3,few,TGTGCCAGCAGACTTAGCGGGAGCCCCTACGAGCAGTACTTC,CASRLSGSPYEQYF
TRBJ1-1,TRBD1,TRBV6-9,few,TGTGCCAGCAGTTCGGAGACAGGGACTGCGGGTACGGCTTTCTTT,CASSSETGTAGTAFF
TRBJ1-3,NA,TRBV28,NA,TGTGCCAGCAGGGCCTTTGCTGGAAACACCATATATTTT,CASRAFAGNTIYF
TRBJ1-2,TRBD1,TRBV12-3/TRBV12-4,few,TGTGCCAGCAGTATTACAGGGGCCCCCAACTATGGCTACACCTTC,CASSITGAPNYGYTF
TRBJ2-7,TRBD1,TRBV6-1,few,TGTGCCAGCAGTGAAGCGGGGGACAGCTCCTACGAGCAGTACTTC,CASSEAGDSSYEQYF
TRBJ2-1,TRBD2,TRBV7-9,medium-sized,TGTGCCAGCAGCCCACCTTACCGTACCGGGACTAACTCCTACAATGAGCAGTTCTTC,CASSPPYRTGTNSYNEQFF
TRBJ2-1,TRBD2,TRBV24-1,NA,TGTGCCACCAGTGGCGGACTAGCGGGAGGAACTTACAATGAGCAGTTCTTC,CATSGGLAGGTYNEQFF
TRBJ1-1,NA,TRBV6-2/TRBV6-3,few,TGTGCCAGCAGTATCGGACCGGGGAACACTGAAGCTTTCTTT,CASSIGPGNTEAFF
TRBJ1-2,NA,TRBV28,NA,TGTGCCAGCACGGGGGGAATTAGCTATGGCTACACCTTC,CASTGGISYGYTF
TRBJ2-5,NA,TRBV6-1,few,TGTGCCAGCAAGAAGGGAGAGACCCAGTACTTC,CASKKGETQYF
TRBJ2-7,TRBD1,TRBV11-1,NA,TGTGCCAGCAGCTATCCGGGACAGGGTGCCTACGAGCAGTACTTC,CASSYPGQGAYEQYF
TRBJ1-2,NA,TRBV6-1,NA,TGTGCCAGCACTCCTTCCTCGTCCGGGGCCTATGGCTACACCTTC,CASTPSSSGAYGYTF
TRBJ2-7,TRBD1,TRBV11-3,NA,TGTGCCAGCAGCCCCAACCGGGACAGGGAGTACGAGCAGTACTTC,CASSPNRDREYEQYF
TRBJ2-1,NA,TRBV11-2,few,TGTGCCAGCAGTCCTAAATACAATGAGCAGTTCTTC,CASSPKYNEQFF
TRBJ1-2,TRBD1,TRBV7-2,few,TGTGCCAGCAAAGCACAGGGGCTTGCGGGGGGCTACACCTTC,CASKAQGLAGGYTF
TRBJ2-7,NA,TRBV28,NA,TGTGCCAGCAGCGGCCGACTACCCGGGGCCTACGAGCAGTACTTC,CASSGRLPGAYEQYF
TRBJ2-2,TRBD2,TRBV6-5,NA,TGTGCCAGCAGTTACTCGGTCGCTAGCGGTAACACCGGGGAGCTGTTTTTT,CASSYSVASGNTGELFF
TRBJ2-2,NA,TRBV19,few,TGTGCCAGTACCCCCCGGGGCGCAAACACCGGGGAGCTGTTTTTT,CASTPRGANTGELFF